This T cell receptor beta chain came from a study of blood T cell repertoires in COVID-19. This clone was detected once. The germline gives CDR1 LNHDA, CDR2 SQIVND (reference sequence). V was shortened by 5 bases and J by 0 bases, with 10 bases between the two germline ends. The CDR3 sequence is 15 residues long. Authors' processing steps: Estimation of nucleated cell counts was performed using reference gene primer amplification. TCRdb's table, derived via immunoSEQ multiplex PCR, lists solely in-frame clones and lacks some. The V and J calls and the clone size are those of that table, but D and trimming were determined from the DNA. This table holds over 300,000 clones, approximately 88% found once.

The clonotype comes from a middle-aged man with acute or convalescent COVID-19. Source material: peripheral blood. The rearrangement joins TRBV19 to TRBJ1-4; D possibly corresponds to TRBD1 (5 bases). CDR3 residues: CASSLLTATNEKLFF. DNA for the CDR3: TGTGCCAGTAGTCTTTTGACAGCAACTAATGAAAAACTGTTTTTT. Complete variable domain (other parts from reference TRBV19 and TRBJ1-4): DGGITQSPKYLFRKEGQNVTLSCEQNLNHDAMYWYRQDPGQGLRLIYYSQIVNDFQKGDIAEGYSVSREKKESFPLTVTSAQKNPTAFYLCASSLLTATNEKLFFGSGTQLSVL.